These 5 T cell receptor beta chains were all obtained from the same sample, sequenced in a study of T cells in Graves' hyperthyroidism and ophthalmopathy (dated by TCRdb to between 2017 and 2020). Preparation of the library involved multiplex PCR. The run used an Illumina HiSeq 2000. The TCR beta CDR3 regions were amplified from RNA transcripts. A first-round RT-PCR of the TCR CDR3 used the HTBI primer set with the Qiagen OneStep RT-PCR kit. The raw public reads went through TCRdb reprocessing: fastp at Q25, MiXCR clone calling, in-frame beta chains kept. Rows with one shared CDR3 protein collapse into an entry with the most common genes and DNA. The sample has some 490,000 distinct CDR3 sequences on record, roughly 22% of them singletons. 45% to 55% of the sample is taken by the ten largest. Sequenced sample: blood. Receptors originate from a woman in her seventies with Graves' ophthalmopathy.

This clonotype was recorded many times. The V gene is TRBV20-1, the J gene TRBJ1-1; D unresolved. CDR3 length equals 13 residues. From germline, CDR1 is DFQATT and CDR2 SNEGSKA (reference sequence). The V end lost 6 bases, the J end lost 3 bases, and 14 bases lay between the germline ends. As DNA, the CDR3 is TGCAGTGCGAAGCGGGGTTACGACACTGAAGCTTTCTTT. Translating it yields CSAKRGYDTEAFF.

The CDR3 sequence: CASSADRTTEAFF. Here the CDR3 DNA reads TGCGCCAGCAGTGCGGACAGGACCACTGAAGCTTTCTTT. This rearrangement joins TRBV10-1 to TRBJ1-1; 7 positions agree with TRBD1. The V gene end was trimmed by 4 bases and the J gene end by 4 bases; junction bases not matched to a gene: 3. This CDR3 has 13 residues. CDR1 WNHNN and CDR2 SYGVQD come from the germline V gene (reference sequence).

The chain is built from TRBV10-2 and TRBJ2-7; D not resolved. The germline V gene has CDR1 WSHSY and CDR2 SAAADI. Trimming took off 0 bases at V and 4 bases at J, with 7 bases between the two ends. This CDR3 comprises 13 residues. The CDR3 loop is CASSESPGYEQYF. The CDR3 nucleotides are TGCGCCAGCAGTGAGTCGCCGGGTTACGAGCAGTACTTC.

There are a few counts of this clonotype. This may come from a read error, since a much larger clone is one base off. V gene TRBV20-1 combines with J gene TRBJ2-7; 13 nucleotides match TRBD2. The CDR3 runs to 13 residues. Germline lookup yields CDR1 DFQATT and CDR2 SNEGSKA (reference sequence). CDR3 DNA: TGCAGTGCTGGGGGACTAGCGGGAATCGAGCGGTACTTC. Its protein is CSAGGLAGIERYF.

This clonotype appeared a few times. The chain couples TRBV24-1 to TRBJ1-2; D unresolved. This CDR3 contains 14 residues. The V gene's germline CDR1 is KGHDR and CDR2 SFDVKD. Trimming removed 3 bases at V and 4 bases at J, with 11 bases between. CDR3 amino acids: CATSDNSFVYGYTF. The CDR3 DNA reads TGTGCCACCAGTGATAATAGTTTCGTCTATGGCTACACCTTC.